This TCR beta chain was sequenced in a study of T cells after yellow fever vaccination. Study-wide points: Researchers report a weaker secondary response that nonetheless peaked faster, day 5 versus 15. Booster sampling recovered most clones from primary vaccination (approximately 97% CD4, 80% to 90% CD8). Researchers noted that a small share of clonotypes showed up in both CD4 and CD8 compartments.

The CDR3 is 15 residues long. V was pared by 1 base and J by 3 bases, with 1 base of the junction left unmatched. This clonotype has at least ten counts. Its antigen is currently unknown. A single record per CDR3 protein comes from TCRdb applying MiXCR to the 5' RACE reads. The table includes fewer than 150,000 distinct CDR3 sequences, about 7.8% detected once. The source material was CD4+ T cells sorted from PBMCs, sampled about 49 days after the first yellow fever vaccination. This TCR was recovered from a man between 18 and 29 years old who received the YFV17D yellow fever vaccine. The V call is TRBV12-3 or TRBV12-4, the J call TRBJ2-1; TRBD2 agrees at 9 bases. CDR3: CASSLGTSDYNEQFF. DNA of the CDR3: TGTGCCAGCAGTTTAGGGACTAGCGACTACAATGAGCAGTTCTTC.